Presented here are 26 T cell receptor beta chains from one specimen sequenced in a study of T cells in localized non-small cell lung cancer. Only in-frame clones appear in the TCRdb table, and some are missing; sequencing was by immunoSEQ multiplex PCR. The data show under 35,000 clones, with roughly 88% seen just once and 4% to 4.5% held by the top ten. Sequenced material: peripheral blood mononuclear cells, taken before any cancer treatment. The receptors were gathered from a woman aged 40-70 years with stage III lung adenocarcinoma.

Comment on this clone: Since a far larger clone is one base different, this is likely a read error. As the CDR3 is not closed by the conserved phenylalanine or tryptophan, this likely results from a read error. The gene calls are TRBV6-5 and TRBJ1-2, with 9 bases aligning to TRBD1. Germline V gene data show CDR1 as MNHEY and CDR2 as SVGAGI. CDR3 length: 14 amino acids. V was pared by 2 bases and J by 8 bases, with 6 bases of the junction left unmatched. The CDR3 loop is CASSYTDRGEGYTL. Here the CDR3 DNA reads TGTGCCAGCAGTTACACAGACAGGGGGGAAGGCTACACCCTC.

This clone was found once. The chain combines TRBV28 with TRBJ1-5; D is uncertain. V dropped 3 bases and J dropped 7 bases, with 13 bases sitting between them. The CDR3 is 14 amino acids. Germline values: CDR1 MDHEN, CDR2 SYDVKM. The CDR3 coding sequence is TGTGCCAGCAGTTTGCTCGTACGGGGACAGCCCCAGCATTTT. The encoded protein is CASSLLVRGQPQHF.

The chain is built from TRBV27 and TRBJ1-5; D remains unclear. CDR1 is MNHEY, CDR2 SMNVEV, per germline (reference sequence). This CDR3 contains 17 residues. V was shortened by 4 bases and J by 7 bases, with 23 bases between the two germline ends. The CDR3: CASSSLGSTALGQPQHF. DNA of the CDR3: TGTGCCAGCAGTTCCCTGGGTAGTACGGCCCTGGGACAGCCCCAGCATTTT.

This chain joins TRBV7-9 and TRBJ1-2, with TRBD1 matching 8 bases. The CDR3 has 17 amino acids. Looked up from germline, CDR1 is SEHNR and CDR2 is FQNEAQ (reference sequence). Unmatched junction bases numbered 19, after V lost 5 bases and J lost 8 bases. The CDR3 is CASSIQGAQGLSWGYTF. For the CDR3, the DNA is TGTGCCAGCAGCATCCAGGGGGCGCAGGGGTTAAGTTGGGGCTACACCTTC.

The rearrangement uses TRBV7-9 and TRBJ1-1, with 7 bases fitting TRBD1. The CDR3 covers 13 residues. The junction had 6 bases not matched to a gene; V was cut back by 4 bases and J by 7 bases. Per germline, CDR1 SEHNR and CDR2 FQNEAQ (reference sequence). Here the CDR3 DNA reads TGTGCCAGCAGCTCCGGACAGGCGAGTGAAGCTTTCTTT. Its translation is CASSSGQASEAFF. Combining the CDR3 with reference TRBV7-9 and TRBJ1-1 gives the whole variable domain DTGVSQNPRHKITKRGQNVTFRCDPISEHNRLYWYRQTLGQGPEFLTYFQNEAQLEKSRLLSDRFSAERPKGSFSTLEIQRTEQGDSAMYLCASSSGQASEAFFGQGTRLTVV.

V is TRBV4-1 and J is TRBJ1-3; possibly TRBD1 for D (5 bases). Germline loops: CDR1 MGHRA, CDR2 YSYEKL. Trimming left V 4 bases short and J 0 bases short, with 10 bases between. The CDR3 runs to 15 residues. CDR3 nucleotide sequence: TGCGCCAGCAGCCGAGGGGACCTCTCTGGAAACACCATATATTTT. This codes for CASSRGDLSGNTIYF.

The V call is TRBV5-4, the J call TRBJ2-5, with 11 bases identical to TRBD2. Germline-derived CDR1 and CDR2 are SGHNT and YYREEE (reference sequence). Trimming cost V 4 bases and J 3 bases; bases outside gene matches: 5. The CDR3 has 15 amino acids. DNA of the CDR3: TGTGCCAGCAGCGCGGGGGGACTAGCGGAAGAGACCCAGTACTTC. This encodes CASSAGGLAEETQYF. Drawing the rest from reference TRBV5-4 and TRBJ2-5, the complete variable domain is ETGVTQSPTHLIKTRGQQVTLRCSSQSGHNTVSWYQQALGQGPQFIFQYYREEENGRGNFPPRFSGLQFPNYSSELNVNALELDDSALYLCASSAGGLAEETQYFGPGTRLLVL.

The chain uses TRBV5-1 and TRBJ2-5; 12 nucleotides align to TRBD2. Looked up from germline, CDR1 is SGHRS and CDR2 is YFSETQ. There are 16 residues in the CDR3. With 3 bases clipped from V and 1 base from J, the junction kept 4 bases outside the gene matches. CDR3 residues: CASSSPLAGGQETQYF. The CDR3 nucleotides are TGCGCCAGCAGCTCGCCACTAGCGGGGGGCCAAGAGACCCAGTACTTC.

V gene TRBV28 combines with J gene TRBJ2-1; D is uncertain. This CDR3 spans 13 amino acids. Between the trimmed V and J ends, which lost 7 bases and 7 bases, there was a span of 14 bases. Germline V CDR1 and CDR2: MDHEN, SYDVKM. The CDR3 region is CASIVSSRNEQFF. CDR3 bases: TGTGCCAGCATCGTTTCGAGCCGGAATGAGCAGTTCTTC.

The count of this clone is one. V and J are TRBV7-6 and TRBJ1-4, with unresolved D. The CDR3 sequence is 13 residues long. Trimming removed 0 bases at V and 8 bases at J, with 7 bases between. Germline-derived CDR1 and CDR2 are SGHVS and FNYEAQ. The CDR3 loop is CASSLALLEKLFF. The CDR3 nucleotides are TGTGCCAGCAGCTTAGCGCTTCTCGAAAAACTGTTTTTT.

The gene calls are TRBV29-1 and TRBJ2-7; tentative D call: TRBD1 (5 bases). The V end was cut by 4 bases, the J end by 7 bases, with 17 bases between. Germline lookup yields CDR1 SQVTM and CDR2 ANQGSEA. There are 13 residues in the CDR3. The CDR3: CSVGRGSPMEQYF. The DNA for the CDR3 is TGCAGCGTTGGTAGGGGCAGCCCTATGGAGCAGTACTTC.

V and J are TRBV5-1 and TRBJ2-4, with 12 bases that match TRBD1. In germline, CDR1 is SGHRS, CDR2 YFSETQ. J lost 1 base, V lost 1 base, and 15 bases had no gene match. This CDR3 has 21 residues. The CDR3 protein is CASSLSQPGQGARGAKNIQYF. CDR3 DNA sequence: TGCGCCAGCAGCTTGTCTCAGCCGGGACAGGGGGCGCGGGGCGCCAAAAACATTCAGTACTTC.

This sequence joins TRBV19 and TRBJ1-1, with D tentatively TRBD1 (5 bases). The germline V and J ends were trimmed by 7 bases and 0 bases, with 18 bases remaining between them. The CDR3 runs to 16 residues. CDR1 is LNHDA, CDR2 SQIVND, per germline (reference sequence). The CDR3 here is CASTKGAFDLNTEAFF. For the CDR3, the DNA is TGTGCCAGTACCAAAGGGGCTTTTGATTTGAACACTGAAGCTTTCTTT.

V and J are TRBV2 and TRBJ2-2; 7 bases fit TRBD1. CDR3 length: 14 residues. V was pared by 6 bases and J by 6 bases, with 7 bases of the junction left unmatched. Germline V lookup: CDR1 SNHLY, CDR2 FYNNEI. The CDR3 nucleotides are TGTGCCAGCAGAGCCTCAACAGGGGCCGGGGAGCTGTTTTTT. Translating gives CASRASTGAGELFF.

The V gene is TRBV28, the J gene TRBJ1-2; a weak D match, TRBD1 (5 bases). The ends were cut back, 4 bases at V and 13 bases at J, with 13 bases in the middle. This CDR3 is 11 amino acids long. Germline assignment: CDR1 MDHEN and CDR2 SYDVKM. CDR3 DNA: TGTGCCAGCAGTTCAGGGCCCCGTATCACCTTC. This gives the protein CASSSGPRITF.

The rearrangement joins TRBV5-4 to TRBJ1-2, with TRBD1 as a possible D gene (5 bases). CDR1 is SGHNT, CDR2 YYREEE, per germline (reference sequence). The CDR3 contains 16 residues. Trimming pared 4 bases from V and 2 bases from J, leaving 18 bases between. CDR3 sequence reads: CASSKTEGLWNYGYTF. The CDR3 DNA follows: TGTGCCAGCAGCAAGACAGAAGGTCTTTGGAACTATGGCTACACCTTC.

This chain uses TRBV7-9 with TRBJ1-5; a weak D match, TRBD1 (5 bases). The CDR3 has 15 residues. Germline V gives CDR1 SEHNR, CDR2 FQNEAQ (reference sequence). Trimming cost V 1 base and J 2 bases, with 9 bases left between them. CDR3 in amino acids: CASSLGGRGNQPQHF. Here the CDR3 DNA reads TGTGCCAGCAGCTTAGGGGGGAGGGGCAATCAGCCCCAGCATTTT.

V is TRBV7-9 and J is TRBJ1-1; TRBD1 matches at 7 bases. Germline trimming cut 5 bases from V and 4 bases from J; bases unmatched to any gene: 4. This CDR3 has 13 residues. In germline, CDR1 is SEHNR, CDR2 FQNEAQ (reference sequence). The CDR3 loop reads CASSHGTATEAFF. The CDR3 DNA sequence: TGTGCCAGCAGCCACGGGACAGCCACTGAAGCTTTCTTT.

This clone was seen just once. This chain joins TRBV28 and TRBJ2-7; TRBD2 aligns across 10 bases. Per the germline V gene, CDR1 is MDHEN and CDR2 is SYDVKM. CDR3 length equals 15 residues. J lost 4 bases, V lost 5 bases, and 8 bases had no gene match. The CDR3 DNA reads TGTGCCAGCAGTACCGAGGGAGCGGGAGGGTACGAGCAGTACTTC. This gives the protein CASSTEGAGGYEQYF.

The gene calls are TRBV19 and TRBJ2-3, with 8 bases that match TRBD1. The CDR3 extends over 19 amino acids. The germline CDR1 and CDR2 sequences are LNHDA and SQIVND (reference sequence). J gave up 2 bases and V 5 bases, and 18 bases lay outside the gene matches. CDR3 bases: TGTGCCAGTAGTCTCCTAGGGACAGGCGGGACTCAAAACACAGATACGCAGTATTTT. Its translation: CASSLLGTGGTQNTDTQYF. Together with reference TRBV19 and TRBJ2-3, the CDR3 gives the full variable domain: DGGITQSPKYLFRKEGQNVTLSCEQNLNHDAMYWYRQDPGQGLRLIYYSQIVNDFQKGDIAEGYSVSREKKESFPLTVTSAQKNPTAFYLCASSLLGTGGTQNTDTQYFGPGTRLTVL.

CDR3: CASSLTRAHPRETQYF. The CDR3 nucleotides are TGTGCCAGCAGTTTAACCCGGGCCCATCCCCGAGAGACCCAGTACTTC. The chain combines TRBV27 with TRBJ2-5, with D unresolved. This CDR3 is 16 amino acids long. Between the trimmed V and J ends, which lost 2 bases and 4 bases, there was a span of 17 bases. CDR1 is MNHEY and CDR2 is SMNVEV in the germline V gene (reference sequence).

In DNA, the CDR3 is TGTGCCAGCAGTATCAGGGGGAATTCACCCCTCCACTTT. It is translated as CASSIRGNSPLHF. The V call is TRBV25-1, the J call TRBJ1-6, with 7 bases aligning to TRBD1. The V and J ends lost 5 bases and 7 bases, in that order; junction bases with no gene match: 2. This CDR3 has 13 amino acids. Germline CDR1 reads MGHDK; CDR2 reads SYGVNS. The full variable domain, its missing parts supplied by reference TRBV25-1 and TRBJ1-6, is EADIYQTPRYLVIGTGKKITLECSQTMGHDKMYWYQQDPGMELHLIHYSYGVNSTEKGDLSSESTVSRIRTEHFPLTLESARPSHTSQYLCASSIRGNSPLHFGNGTRLTVT.

This clone was seen a few times. The chain employs TRBV6-5 and TRBJ2-7, with 9 nucleotides matching TRBD1. The V segment lost 5 bases and the J segment 4 bases; nucleotides outside the gene matches: 9. Germline CDR1 and CDR2: MNHEY and SVGAGI. CDR3 length equals 15 residues. The CDR3 sequence is CASSRTGEGTYEQYF. As DNA, the CDR3 is TGTGCCAGCAGTCGGACAGGGGAGGGAACGTACGAGCAGTACTTC.

The chain combines TRBV6-5 with TRBJ2-6; D not resolved. There are 15 residues in the CDR3. The V end lost 2 bases, the J end lost 2 bases, and 7 bases lay between the germline ends. From germline, CDR1 is MNHEY and CDR2 SVGAGI. CDR3 DNA: TGTGCCAGCAGTTACGGGGTAACTGGGGCCAACGTCCTGACTTTC. Amino acids: CASSYGVTGANVLTF.

The CDR3 is CASSLVTSGAYEQYF. The DNA for the CDR3 is TGTGCCAGCAGCTTAGTCACTAGCGGGGCCTACGAGCAGTACTTC. V is TRBV13 and J is TRBJ2-5; 10 nucleotides match TRBD2. The last part of the DNA fits TRBJ2-7 better; the J call may be wrong. The CDR3 has 15 residues. Germline assignment: CDR1 PRHDT and CDR2 FYEKMQ (reference sequence).

This rearrangement joins TRBV9 to TRBJ2-5; D may be TRBD1 or TRBD2 (5 bases each). Germline assignment: CDR1 SGDLS and CDR2 YYNGEE. The CDR3 has 15 amino acids. V lost 4 bases, J lost 4 bases, and 17 bases lay in between. CDR3 nucleotide sequence: TGTGCCAGCAGCCCTCGCGCAGGGACGGCAGAGACCCAGTACTTC. It codes for CASSPRAGTAETQYF.